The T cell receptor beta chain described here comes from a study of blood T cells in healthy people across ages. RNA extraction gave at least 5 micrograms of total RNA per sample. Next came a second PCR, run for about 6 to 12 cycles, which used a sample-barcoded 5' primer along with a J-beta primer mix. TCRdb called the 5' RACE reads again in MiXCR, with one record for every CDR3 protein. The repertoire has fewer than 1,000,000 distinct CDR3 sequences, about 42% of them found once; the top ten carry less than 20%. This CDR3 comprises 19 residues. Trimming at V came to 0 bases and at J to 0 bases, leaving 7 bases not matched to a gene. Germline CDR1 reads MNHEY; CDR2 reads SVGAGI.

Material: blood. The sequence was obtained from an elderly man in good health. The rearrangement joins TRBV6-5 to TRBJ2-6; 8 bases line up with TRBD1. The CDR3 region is CASSYSYRTGNSGANVLTF. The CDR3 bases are TGTGCCAGCAGTTACTCTTACAGGACAGGGAACTCTGGGGCCAACGTCCTGACTTTC.